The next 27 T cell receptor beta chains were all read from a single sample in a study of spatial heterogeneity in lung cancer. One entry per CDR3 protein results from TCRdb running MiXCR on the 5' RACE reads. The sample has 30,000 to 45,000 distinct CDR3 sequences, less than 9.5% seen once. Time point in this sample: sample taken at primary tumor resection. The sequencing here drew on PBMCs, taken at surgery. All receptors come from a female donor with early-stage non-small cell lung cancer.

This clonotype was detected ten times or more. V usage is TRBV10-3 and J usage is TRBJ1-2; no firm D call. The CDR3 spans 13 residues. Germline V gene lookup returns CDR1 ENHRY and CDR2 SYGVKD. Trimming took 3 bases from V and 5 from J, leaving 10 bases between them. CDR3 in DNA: TGTGCCATCAGTGACTACAGAAGATATGGCTACACCTTC. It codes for CAISDYRRYGYTF.

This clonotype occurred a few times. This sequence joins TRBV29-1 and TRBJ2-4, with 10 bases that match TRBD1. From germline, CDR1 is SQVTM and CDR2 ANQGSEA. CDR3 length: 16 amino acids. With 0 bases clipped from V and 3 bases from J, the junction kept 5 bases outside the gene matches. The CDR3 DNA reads TGCAGCGTTGAAGATCTTCGGGACAGGGGCAAAAACATTCAGTACTTC. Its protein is CSVEDLRDRGKNIQYF.

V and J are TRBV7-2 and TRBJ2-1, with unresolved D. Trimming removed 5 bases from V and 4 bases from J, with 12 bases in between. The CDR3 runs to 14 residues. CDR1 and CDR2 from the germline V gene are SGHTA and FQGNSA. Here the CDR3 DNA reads TGTGCCAGCAGCCCGGATGGGATTTACAATGAGCAGTTCTTC. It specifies CASSPDGIYNEQFF.

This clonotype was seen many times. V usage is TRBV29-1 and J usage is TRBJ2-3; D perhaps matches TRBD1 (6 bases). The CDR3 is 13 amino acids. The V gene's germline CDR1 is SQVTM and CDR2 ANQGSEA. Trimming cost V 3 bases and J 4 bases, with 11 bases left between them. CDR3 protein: CSVDPGAADTQYF. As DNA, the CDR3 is TGCAGCGTTGACCCAGGGGCCGCAGATACGCAGTATTTT.

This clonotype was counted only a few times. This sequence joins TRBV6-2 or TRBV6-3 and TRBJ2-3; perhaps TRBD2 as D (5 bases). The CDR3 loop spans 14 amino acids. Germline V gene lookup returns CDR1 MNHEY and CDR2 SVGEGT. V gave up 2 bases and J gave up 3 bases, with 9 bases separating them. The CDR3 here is CASSYGSETDTQYF. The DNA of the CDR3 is TGTGCCAGCAGTTACGGTAGCGAGACAGATACGCAGTATTTT.

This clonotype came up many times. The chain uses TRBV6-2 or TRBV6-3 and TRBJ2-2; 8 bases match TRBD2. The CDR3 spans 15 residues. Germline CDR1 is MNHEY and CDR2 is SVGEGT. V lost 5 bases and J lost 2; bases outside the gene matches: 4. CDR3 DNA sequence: TGTGCCAGCAGTATCCTAGCGGGCAACACCGGGGAGCTGTTTTTT. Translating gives CASSILAGNTGELFF.

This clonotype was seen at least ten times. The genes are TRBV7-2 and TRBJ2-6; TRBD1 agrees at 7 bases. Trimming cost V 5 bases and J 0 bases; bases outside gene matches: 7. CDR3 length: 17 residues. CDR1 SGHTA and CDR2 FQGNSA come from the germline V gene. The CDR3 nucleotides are TGTGCCAGCAGCGCCGGGACAGTGAACTCTGGGGCCAACGTCCTGACTTTC. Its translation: CASSAGTVNSGANVLTF.

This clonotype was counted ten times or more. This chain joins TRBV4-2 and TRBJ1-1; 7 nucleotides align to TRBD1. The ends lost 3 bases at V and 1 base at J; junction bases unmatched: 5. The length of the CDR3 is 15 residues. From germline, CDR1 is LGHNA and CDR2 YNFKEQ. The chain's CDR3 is CASSHTGTENTEAFF. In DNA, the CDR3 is TGTGCCAGCAGCCACACCGGGACAGAGAACACTGAAGCTTTCTTT.

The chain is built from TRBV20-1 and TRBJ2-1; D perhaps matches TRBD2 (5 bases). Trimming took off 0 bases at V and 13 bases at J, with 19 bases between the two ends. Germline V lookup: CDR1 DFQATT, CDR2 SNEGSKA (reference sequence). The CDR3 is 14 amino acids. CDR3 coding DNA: TGCAGTGCTAGAGATCGGGTAGCGCCAATCCTACAGTTCTTC. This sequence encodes CSARDRVAPILQFF.

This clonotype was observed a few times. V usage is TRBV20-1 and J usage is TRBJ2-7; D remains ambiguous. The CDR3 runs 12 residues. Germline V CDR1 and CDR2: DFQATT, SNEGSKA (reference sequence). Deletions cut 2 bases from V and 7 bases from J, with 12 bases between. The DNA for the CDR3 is TGCAGTGCTAGACGGCGCCTAGGGGAGCAGTACTTC. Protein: CSARRRLGEQYF.

In DNA, the CDR3 is TGCGCCAGCAGCCGCCGAACTAGCGGGACGACCTTCGAGCAGTACTTC. Amino acids: CASSRRTSGTTFEQYF. The chain couples TRBV4-3 to TRBJ2-7; 10 nucleotides line up with TRBD2. The V and J ends lost 4 bases and 6 bases, in that order; junction bases with no gene match: 12. CDR3 length: 16 amino acids. Germline CDR1 LGHNA, CDR2 YSLEER.

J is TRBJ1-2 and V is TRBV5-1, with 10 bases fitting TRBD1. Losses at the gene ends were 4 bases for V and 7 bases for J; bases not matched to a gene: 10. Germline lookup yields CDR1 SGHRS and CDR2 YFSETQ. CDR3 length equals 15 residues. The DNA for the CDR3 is TGCGCCAGCAGCGCACGGGGACAGGGGTCTGGTGGCTACACCTTC. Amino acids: CASSARGQGSGGYTF. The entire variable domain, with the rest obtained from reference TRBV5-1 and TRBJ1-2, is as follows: KAGVTQTPRYLIKTRGQQVTLSCSPISGHRSVSWYQQTPGQGLQFLFEYFSETQRNKGNFPGRFSGRQFSNSRSEMNVSTLELGDSALYLCASSARGQGSGGYTFGSGTRLTVV.

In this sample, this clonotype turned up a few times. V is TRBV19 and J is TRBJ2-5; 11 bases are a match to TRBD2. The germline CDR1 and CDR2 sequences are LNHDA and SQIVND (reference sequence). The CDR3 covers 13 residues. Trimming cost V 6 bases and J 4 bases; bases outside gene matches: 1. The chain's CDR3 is CASRGLAVETQYF. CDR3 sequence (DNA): TGTGCCAGTAGGGGACTAGCGGTAGAGACCCAGTACTTC.

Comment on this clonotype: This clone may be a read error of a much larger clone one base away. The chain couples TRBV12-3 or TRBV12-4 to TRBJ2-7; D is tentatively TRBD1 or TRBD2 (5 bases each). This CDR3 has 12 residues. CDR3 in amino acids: CASRGTSPELYF. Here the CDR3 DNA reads TGTGCCAGCAGGGGGACCTCTCCCGAGCTGTACTTC.

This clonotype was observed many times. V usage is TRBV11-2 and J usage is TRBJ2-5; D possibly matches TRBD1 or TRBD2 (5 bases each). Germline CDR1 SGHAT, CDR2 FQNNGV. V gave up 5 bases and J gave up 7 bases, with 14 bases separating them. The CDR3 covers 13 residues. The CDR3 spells CASSPSPGTTQYF. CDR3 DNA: TGTGCCAGCAGCCCTTCCCCAGGGACGACCCAGTACTTC.

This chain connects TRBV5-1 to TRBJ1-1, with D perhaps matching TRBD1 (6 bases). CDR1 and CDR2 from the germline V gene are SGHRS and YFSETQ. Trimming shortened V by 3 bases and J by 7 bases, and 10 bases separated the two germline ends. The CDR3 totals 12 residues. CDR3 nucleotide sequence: TGCGCCAGCAGCTCTACAGGGAGTGAAGCTTTCTTT. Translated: CASSSTGSEAFF. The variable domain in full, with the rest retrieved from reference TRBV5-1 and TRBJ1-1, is KAGVTQTPRYLIKTRGQQVTLSCSPISGHRSVSWYQQTPGQGLQFLFEYFSETQRNKGNFPGRFSGRQFSNSRSEMNVSTLELGDSALYLCASSSTGSEAFFGQGTRLTVV.

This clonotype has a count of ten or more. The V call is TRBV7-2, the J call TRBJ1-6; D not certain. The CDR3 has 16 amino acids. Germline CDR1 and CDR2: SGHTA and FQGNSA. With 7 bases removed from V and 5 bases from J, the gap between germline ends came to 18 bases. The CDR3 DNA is TGTGCCAGCAAAACGCGAGGGCTTCGGGATAATTCACCCCTCCACTTT. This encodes CASKTRGLRDNSPLHF. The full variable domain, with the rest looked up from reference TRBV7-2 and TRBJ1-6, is GAGVSQSPSNKVTEKGKDVELRCDPISGHTALYWYRQSLGQGLEFLIYFQGNSAPDKSGLPSDRFSAERTGGSVSTLTIQRTQQEDSAVYLCASKTRGLRDNSPLHFGNGTRLTVT.

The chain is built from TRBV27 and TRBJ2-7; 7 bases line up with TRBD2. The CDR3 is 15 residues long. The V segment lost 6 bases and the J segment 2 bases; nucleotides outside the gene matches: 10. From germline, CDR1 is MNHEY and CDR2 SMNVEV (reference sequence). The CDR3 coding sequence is TGTGCCAGCAGGCCGATGGCGGGAGCCACCTACGAGCAGTACTTC. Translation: CASRPMAGATYEQYF.

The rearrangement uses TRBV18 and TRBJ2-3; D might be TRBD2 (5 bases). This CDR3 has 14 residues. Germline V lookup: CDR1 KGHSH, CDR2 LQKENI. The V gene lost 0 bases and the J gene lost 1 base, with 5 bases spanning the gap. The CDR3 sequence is CASSPPEGTDTQYF. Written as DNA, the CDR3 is TGTGCCAGCTCACCACCGGAGGGCACAGATACGCAGTATTTT.

DNA of the CDR3: TGTGCCAACCAAGCCTTCACAGGGTCTTATCAGCCCCAGCATTTT. Translating it yields CANQAFTGSYQPQHF. The V and J genes are TRBV6-9 and TRBJ1-5; possible D gene TRBD1, 6 bases. V gave up 10 bases and J gave up 5 bases, with 21 bases separating them. From germline, CDR1 is MNHGY and CDR2 SVAAGI. CDR3 length: 15 residues.

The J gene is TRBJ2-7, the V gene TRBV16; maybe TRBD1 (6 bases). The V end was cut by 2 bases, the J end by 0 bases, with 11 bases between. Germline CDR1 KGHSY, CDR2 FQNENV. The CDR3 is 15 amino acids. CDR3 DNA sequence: TGTGCCAGCAGCCAAGGGGACACGGGCTCCTACGAGCAGTACTTC. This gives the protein CASSQGDTGSYEQYF.

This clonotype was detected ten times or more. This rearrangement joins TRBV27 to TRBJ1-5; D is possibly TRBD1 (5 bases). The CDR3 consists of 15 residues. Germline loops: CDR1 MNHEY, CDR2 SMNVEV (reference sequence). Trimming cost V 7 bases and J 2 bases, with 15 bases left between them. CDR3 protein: CASMGLPWGNQPQHF. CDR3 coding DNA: TGTGCCAGCATGGGGCTACCGTGGGGCAATCAGCCCCAGCATTTT.

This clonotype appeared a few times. The CDR3, as DNA: TGTGCCAGCAGTGAAGACCCCCTCGGCACTGAAGCTTTCTTT. This translates into CASSEDPLGTEAFF. The genes are TRBV2 and TRBJ1-1; unclear D gene. Germline CDR1 SNHLY, CDR2 FYNNEI. This CDR3 region has 14 residues. V gave up 1 base and J gave up 4 bases, with 10 bases separating them.

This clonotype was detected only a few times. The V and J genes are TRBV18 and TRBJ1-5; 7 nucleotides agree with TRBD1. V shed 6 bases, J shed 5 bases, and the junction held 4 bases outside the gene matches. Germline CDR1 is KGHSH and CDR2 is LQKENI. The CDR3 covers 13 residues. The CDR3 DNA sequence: TGTGCCAGCTCCCGCGACAGGGATCAGCCCCAGCATTTT. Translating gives CASSRDRDQPQHF.

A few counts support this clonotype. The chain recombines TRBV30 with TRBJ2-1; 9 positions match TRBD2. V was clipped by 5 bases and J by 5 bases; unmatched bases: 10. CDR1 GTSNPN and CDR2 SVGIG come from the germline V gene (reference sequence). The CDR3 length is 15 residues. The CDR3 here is CAWGRLAGRDNEQFF. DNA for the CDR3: TGTGCCTGGGGCCGCCTAGCGGGGAGGGACAATGAGCAGTTCTTC.

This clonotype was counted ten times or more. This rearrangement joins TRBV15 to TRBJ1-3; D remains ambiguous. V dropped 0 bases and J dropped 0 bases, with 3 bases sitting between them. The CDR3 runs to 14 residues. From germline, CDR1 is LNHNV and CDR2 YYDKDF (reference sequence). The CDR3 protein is CATSRDFSGNTIYF. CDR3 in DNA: TGTGCCACCAGCAGAGACTTCTCTGGAAACACCATATATTTT. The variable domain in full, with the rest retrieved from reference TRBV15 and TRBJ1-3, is DAMVIQNPRYQVTQFGKPVTLSCSQTLNHNVMYWYQQKSSQAPKLLFHYYDKDFNNEADTPDNFQSRRPNTSFCFLDIRSPGLGDTAMYLCATSRDFSGNTIYFGEGSWLTVV.

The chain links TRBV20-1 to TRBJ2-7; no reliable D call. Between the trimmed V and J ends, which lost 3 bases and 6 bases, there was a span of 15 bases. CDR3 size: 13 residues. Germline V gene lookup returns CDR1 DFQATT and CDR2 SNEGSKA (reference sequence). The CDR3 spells CSASLVPNSEQYF. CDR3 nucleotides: TGCAGTGCTAGTCTAGTTCCAAATTCCGAGCAGTACTTC.